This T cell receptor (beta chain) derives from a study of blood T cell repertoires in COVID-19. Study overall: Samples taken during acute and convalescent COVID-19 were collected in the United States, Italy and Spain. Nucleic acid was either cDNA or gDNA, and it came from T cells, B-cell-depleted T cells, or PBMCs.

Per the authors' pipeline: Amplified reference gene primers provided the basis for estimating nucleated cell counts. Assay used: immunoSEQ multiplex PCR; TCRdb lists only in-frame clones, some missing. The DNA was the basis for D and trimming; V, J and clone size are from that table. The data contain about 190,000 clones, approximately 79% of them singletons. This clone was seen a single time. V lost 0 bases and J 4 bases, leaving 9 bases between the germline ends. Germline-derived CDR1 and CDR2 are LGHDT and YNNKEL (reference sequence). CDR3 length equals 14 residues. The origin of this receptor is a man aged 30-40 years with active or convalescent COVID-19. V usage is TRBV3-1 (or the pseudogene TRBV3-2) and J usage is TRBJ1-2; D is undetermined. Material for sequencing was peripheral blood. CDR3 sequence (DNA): TGTGCCAGCAGCCAAGAACACAGCCTCTATGGCTACACCTTC. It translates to CASSQEHSLYGYTF.